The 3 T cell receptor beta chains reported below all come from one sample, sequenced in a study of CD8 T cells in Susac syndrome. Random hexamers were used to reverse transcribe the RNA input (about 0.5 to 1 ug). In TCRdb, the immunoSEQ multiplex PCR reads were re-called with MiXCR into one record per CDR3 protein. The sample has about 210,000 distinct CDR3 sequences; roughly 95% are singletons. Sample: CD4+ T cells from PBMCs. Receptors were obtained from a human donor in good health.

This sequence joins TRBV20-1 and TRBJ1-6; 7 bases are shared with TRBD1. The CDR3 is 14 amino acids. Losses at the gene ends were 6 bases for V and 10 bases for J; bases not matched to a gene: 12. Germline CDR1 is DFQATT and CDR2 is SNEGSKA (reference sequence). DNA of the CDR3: TGCAGTGCGAGGGACAGAGGGTATGGATCACCCCTCCACTTT. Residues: CSARDRGYGSPLHF.

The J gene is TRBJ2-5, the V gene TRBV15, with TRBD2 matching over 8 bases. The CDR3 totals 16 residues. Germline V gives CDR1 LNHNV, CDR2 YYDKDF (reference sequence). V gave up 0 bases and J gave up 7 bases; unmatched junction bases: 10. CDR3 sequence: CATSRDLAGGVGTQYF. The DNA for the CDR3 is TGTGCCACCAGCAGAGATCTCGCGGGAGGCGTCGGGACCCAGTACTTC.

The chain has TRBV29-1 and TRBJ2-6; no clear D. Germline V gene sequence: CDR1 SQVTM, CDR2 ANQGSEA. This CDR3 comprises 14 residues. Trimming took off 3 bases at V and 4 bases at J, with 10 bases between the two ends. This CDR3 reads CSVDEVTGANVLTF. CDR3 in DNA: TGCAGCGTTGATGAGGTAACAGGGGCCAACGTCCTGACTTTC.